This T cell receptor beta chain was captured by sequencing in a study of Ad26.COV2.S vaccination and SARS-CoV-2 variants. Across the whole study: The authors gave Ad26.COV2.S intramuscularly, either once or twice 56 days apart. Study outcomes and limitations: Measurement of non-spike TCR breadth gave similar results in vaccine and placebo recipients. Those who received the vaccine showed greater spike-specific TCR breadth than those given placebo.

Data came from immunoSEQ multiplex PCR; TCRdb stores just in-frame clones and leaves some out. Seen here are some 340,000 clones, approximately 86% observed once, and the top ten hold more than 1.5%. The treatment: 15 to 20 received Ad26.COV2.S at low or high dose, single or two shots; roughly five received placebo; per-sample allocation not given. On day 63 after the first injection, vaccine and placebo recipients gave samples. To note about this clone: The antigen remains unidentified.

CDR3 length: 14 residues. With 5 bases clipped from V and 4 bases from J, the junction kept 6 bases outside the gene matches. CDR1 and CDR2 (germline): MNHEY, SVGEGT. The V gene is TRBV6-2 or TRBV6-3, the J gene TRBJ1-2; TRBD1 matches 8 bases. The source was peripheral blood, collected in a trial of Ad26.COV2.S vaccine versus placebo. This TCR was sampled from a person between 18 and 60 years old who received the Ad26.COV2.S COVID-19 vaccine or a placebo. CDR3 sequence: CASSAGTGSYGYTF. CDR3 in DNA: TGTGCCAGCAGTGCCGGGACAGGTTCCTATGGCTACACCTTC.